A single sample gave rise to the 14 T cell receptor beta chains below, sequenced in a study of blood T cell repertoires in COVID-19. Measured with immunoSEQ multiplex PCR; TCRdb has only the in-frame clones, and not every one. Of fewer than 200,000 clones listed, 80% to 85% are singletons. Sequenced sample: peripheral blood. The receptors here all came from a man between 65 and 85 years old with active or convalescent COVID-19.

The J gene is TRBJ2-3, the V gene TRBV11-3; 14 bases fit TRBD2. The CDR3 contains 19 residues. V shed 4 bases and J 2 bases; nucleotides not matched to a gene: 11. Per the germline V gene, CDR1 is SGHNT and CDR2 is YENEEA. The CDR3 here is CASSSGLAGGNPYTDTQYF. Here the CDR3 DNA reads TGTGCCAGCAGCTCCGGACTAGCGGGGGGCAATCCTTACACAGATACGCAGTATTTT.

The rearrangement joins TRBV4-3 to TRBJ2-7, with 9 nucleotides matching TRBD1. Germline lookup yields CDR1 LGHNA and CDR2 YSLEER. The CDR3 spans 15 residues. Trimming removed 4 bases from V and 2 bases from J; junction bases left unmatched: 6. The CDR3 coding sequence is TGCGCCAGCAGCCCCTACGGGACAGGGCCCTACGAGCAGTACTTC. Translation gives CASSPYGTGPYEQYF.

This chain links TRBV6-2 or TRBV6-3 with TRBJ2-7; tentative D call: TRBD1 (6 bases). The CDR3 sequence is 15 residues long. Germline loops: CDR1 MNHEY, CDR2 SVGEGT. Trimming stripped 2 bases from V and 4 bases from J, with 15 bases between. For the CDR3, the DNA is TGTGCCAGCAGTTACACGTGGGACACCGTTTACGAGCAGTACTTC. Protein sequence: CASSYTWDTVYEQYF.

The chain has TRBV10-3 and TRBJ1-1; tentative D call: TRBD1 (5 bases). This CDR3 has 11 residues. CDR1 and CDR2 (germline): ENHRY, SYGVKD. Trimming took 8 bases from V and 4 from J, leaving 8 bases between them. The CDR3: CAIADTTEAFF. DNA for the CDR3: TGTGCCATCGCGGACACCACTGAAGCTTTCTTT.

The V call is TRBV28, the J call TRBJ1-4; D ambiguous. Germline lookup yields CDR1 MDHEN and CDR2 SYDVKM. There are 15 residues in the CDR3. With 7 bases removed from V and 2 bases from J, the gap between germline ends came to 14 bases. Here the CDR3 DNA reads TGTGCCAGCACCCCCGGAGGAGCGACTAATGAAAAACTGTTTTTT. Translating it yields CASTPGGATNEKLFF.

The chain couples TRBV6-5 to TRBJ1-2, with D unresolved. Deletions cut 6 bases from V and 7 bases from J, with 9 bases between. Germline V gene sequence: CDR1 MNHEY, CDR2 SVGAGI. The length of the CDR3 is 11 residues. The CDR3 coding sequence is TGTGCCAGCAGAGGAGGCGGTGGCTACACCTTC. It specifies CASRGGGGYTF.

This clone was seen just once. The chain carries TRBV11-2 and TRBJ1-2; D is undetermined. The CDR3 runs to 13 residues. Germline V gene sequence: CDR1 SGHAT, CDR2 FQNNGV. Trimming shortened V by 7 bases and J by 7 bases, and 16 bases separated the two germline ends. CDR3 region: CASTVGWRVGYTF. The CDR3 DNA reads TGTGCCAGCACCGTCGGCTGGAGGGTTGGCTACACCTTC.

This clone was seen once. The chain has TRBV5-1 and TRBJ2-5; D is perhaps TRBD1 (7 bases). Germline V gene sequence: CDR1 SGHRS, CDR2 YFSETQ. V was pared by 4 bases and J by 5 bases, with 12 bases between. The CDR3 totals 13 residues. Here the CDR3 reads CASSQQGRETQYF. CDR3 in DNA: TGCGCCAGCAGCCAACAGGGGAGGGAGACCCAGTACTTC.

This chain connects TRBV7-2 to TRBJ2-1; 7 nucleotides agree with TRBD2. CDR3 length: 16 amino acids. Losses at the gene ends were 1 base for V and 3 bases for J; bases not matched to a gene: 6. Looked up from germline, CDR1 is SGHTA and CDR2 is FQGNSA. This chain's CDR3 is CASSLGPAGYYNEQFF. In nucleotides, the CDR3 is TGTGCCAGCAGCTTAGGTCCAGCGGGGTACTACAATGAGCAGTTCTTC.

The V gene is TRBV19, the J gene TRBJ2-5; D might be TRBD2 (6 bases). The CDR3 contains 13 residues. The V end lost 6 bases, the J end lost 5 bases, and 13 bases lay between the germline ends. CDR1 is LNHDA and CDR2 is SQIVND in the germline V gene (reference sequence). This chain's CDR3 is CASSGSYAETQYF. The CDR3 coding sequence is TGTGCCAGTAGCGGGAGCTATGCTGAGACCCAGTACTTC.

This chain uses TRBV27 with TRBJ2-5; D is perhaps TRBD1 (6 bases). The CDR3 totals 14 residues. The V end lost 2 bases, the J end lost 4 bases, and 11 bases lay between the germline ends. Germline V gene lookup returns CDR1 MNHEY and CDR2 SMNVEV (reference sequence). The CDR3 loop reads CASSLTTGGETQYF. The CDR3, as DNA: TGTGCCAGCAGTTTAACGACAGGTGGAGAGACCCAGTACTTC.

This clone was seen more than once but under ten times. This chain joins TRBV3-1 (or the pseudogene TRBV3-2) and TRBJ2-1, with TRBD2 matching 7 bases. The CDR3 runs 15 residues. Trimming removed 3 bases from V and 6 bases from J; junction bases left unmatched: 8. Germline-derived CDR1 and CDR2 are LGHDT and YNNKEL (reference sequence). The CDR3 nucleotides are TGTGCCAGCAGCCAGGGAGGGATGTCGACCAATGAGCAGTTCTTC. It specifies CASSQGGMSTNEQFF.

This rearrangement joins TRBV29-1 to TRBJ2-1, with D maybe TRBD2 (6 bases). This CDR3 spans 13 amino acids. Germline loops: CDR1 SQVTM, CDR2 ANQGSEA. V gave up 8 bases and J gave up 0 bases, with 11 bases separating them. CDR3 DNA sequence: TGCAGCTGCGGGGCAAGCTCCTACAATGAGCAGTTCTTC. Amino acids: CSCGASSYNEQFF.

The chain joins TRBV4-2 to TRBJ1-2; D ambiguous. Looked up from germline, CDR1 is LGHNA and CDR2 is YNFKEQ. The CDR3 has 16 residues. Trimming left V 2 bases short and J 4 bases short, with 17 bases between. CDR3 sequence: CASSQTPGRHGYGYTF. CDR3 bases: TGTGCCAGCAGCCAAACCCCGGGGAGGCACGGCTATGGCTACACCTTC.